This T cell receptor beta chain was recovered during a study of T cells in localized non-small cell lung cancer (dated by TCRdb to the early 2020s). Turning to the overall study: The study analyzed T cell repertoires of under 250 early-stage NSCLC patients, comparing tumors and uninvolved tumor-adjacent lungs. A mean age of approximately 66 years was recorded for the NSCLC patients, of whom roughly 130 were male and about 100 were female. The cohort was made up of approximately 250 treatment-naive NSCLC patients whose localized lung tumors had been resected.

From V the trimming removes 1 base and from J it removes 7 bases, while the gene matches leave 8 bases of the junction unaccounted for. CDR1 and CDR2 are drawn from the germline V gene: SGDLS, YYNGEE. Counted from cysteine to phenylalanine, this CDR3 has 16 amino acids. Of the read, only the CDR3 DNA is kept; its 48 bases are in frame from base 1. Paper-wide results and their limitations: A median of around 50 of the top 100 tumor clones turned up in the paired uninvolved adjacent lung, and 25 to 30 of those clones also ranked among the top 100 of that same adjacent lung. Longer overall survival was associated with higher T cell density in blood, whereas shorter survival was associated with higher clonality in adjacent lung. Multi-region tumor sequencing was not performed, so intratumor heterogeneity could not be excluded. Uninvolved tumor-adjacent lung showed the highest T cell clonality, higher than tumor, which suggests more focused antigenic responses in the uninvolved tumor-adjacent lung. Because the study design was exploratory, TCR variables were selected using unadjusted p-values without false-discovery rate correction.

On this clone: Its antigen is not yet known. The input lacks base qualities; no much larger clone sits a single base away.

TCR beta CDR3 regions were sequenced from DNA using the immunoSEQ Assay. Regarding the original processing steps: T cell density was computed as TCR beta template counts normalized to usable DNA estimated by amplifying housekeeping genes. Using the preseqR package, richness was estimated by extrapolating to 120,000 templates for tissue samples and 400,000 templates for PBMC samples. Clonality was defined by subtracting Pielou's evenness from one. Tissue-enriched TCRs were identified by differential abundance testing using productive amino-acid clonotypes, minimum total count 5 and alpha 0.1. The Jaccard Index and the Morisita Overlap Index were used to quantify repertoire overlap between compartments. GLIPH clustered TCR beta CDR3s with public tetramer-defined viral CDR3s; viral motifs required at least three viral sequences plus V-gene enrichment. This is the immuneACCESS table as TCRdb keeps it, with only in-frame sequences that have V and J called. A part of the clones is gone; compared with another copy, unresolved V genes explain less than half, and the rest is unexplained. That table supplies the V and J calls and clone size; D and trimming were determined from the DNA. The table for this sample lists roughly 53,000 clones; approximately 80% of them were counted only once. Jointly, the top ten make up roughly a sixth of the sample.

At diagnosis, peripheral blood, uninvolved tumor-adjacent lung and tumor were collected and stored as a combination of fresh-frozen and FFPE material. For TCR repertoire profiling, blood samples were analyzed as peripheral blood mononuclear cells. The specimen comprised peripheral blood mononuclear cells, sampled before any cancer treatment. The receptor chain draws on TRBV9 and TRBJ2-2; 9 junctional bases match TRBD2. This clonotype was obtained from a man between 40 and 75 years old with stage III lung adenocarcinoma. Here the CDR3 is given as CASSVFSGGTNGELFF. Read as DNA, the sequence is TGTGCCAGCAGCGTATTCAGCGGGGGGACGAACGGGGAGCTGTTTTTT. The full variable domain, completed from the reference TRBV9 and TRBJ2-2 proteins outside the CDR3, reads DSGVTQTPKHLITATGQRVTLRCSPRSGDLSVYWYQQSLDQGLQFLIQYYNGEERAKGNILERFSAQQFPDLHSELNLSSLELGDSALYFCASSVFSGGTNGELFFGEGSRLTVL.